This T cell receptor (beta chain) appears in the sequencing data of a study of blood T cell repertoires in COVID-19. Study-level background: Samples came from the United States, Italy and Spain, spanning acute and convalescent COVID-19. PBMCs, B-cell-depleted T cells, or T cells provided the cDNA or gDNA that made up the material.

CDR3 size: 15 residues. The V and J ends lost 4 bases and 4 bases, in that order; junction bases with no gene match: 7. Germline V gene sequence: CDR1 MGHRA, CDR2 YSYEKL. As originally analysed: The authors estimated nucleated cell counts from reference gene primer amplification. Data came from immunoSEQ multiplex PCR; TCRdb stores just in-frame clones and leaves some out. The D gene and trimming were derived from the DNA, and the V and J assignments and clone size from that table. The data show under 250,000 clones, less than 90% seen once. The chain employs TRBV4-1 and TRBJ2-3; 8 bases fit TRBD1. The sequenced material came from peripheral blood. The TCR comes from an older woman who had recovered from COVID-19. The DNA for the CDR3 is TGCGCCAGCAGCCGGGGACAGGCCAAGGCAGATACGCAGTATTTT. It codes for CASSRGQAKADTQYF.